This T cell receptor beta chain was found in a study of T cells in narcolepsy. Study details: Healthy controls were enrolled alongside patients with narcolepsy type 1 or type 2.

Produced via immunoSEQ multiplex PCR; TCRdb's table is partial and in-frame only. Of over 15,000 clones in the sample, 85% were seen once. Looked up from germline, CDR1 is MNHNS and CDR2 is SASEGT. CDR3 length equals 13 residues. V shed 6 bases, J shed 8 bases, and the junction held 8 bases outside the gene matches. The TCR was taken from a human donor in good health. The chain has TRBV6-1 and TRBJ2-3; 7 nucleotides line up with TRBD2. The specimen sequenced was memory (CD45RA-) CD4+ T cells from blood. CDR3 amino acids: CASRTSLGGTQYF. The DNA for the CDR3 is TGTGCCAGCAGGACTAGCTTGGGTGGTACGCAGTATTTT.